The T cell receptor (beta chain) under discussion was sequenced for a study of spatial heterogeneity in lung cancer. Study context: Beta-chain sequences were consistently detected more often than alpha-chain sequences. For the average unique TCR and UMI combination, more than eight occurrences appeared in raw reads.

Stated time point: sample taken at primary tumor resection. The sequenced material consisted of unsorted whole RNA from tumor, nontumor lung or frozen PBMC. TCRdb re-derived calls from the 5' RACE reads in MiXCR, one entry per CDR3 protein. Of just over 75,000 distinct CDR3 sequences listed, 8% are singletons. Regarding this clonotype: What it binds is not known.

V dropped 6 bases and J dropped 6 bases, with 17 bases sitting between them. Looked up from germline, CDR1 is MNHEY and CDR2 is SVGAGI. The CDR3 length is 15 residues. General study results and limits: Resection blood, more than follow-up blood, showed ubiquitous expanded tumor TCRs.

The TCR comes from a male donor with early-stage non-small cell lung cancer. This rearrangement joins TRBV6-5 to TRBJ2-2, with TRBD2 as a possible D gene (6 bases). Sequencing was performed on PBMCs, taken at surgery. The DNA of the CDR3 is TGTGCCAGCAGCCCCCCCGGGGGTAAGGCCGGGGAGCTGTTTTTT. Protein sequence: CASSPPGGKAGELFF.